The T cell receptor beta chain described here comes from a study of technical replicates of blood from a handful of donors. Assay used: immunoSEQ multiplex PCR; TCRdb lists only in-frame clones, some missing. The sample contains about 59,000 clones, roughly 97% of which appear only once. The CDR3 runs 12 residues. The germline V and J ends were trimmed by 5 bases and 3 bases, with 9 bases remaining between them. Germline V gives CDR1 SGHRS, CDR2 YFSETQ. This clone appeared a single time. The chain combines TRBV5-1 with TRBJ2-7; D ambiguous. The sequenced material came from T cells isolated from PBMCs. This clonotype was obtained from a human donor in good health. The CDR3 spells CASRVQYYEQYF. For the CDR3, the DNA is TGCGCCAGCAGAGTACAGTACTACGAGCAGTACTTC.